Below, 5 T cell receptor beta chains from the same sample are listed, as sequenced in a study of cytomegalovirus exposure and HLA in healthy donors. The protocol was immunoSEQ multiplex PCR, while the TCRdb copy is restricted to in-frame clones and leaves out a portion. Of tens of thousands of clones detected, about 93% appear once; the ten largest clones hold roughly 2.4%. Sequences were obtained from PBMCs. The source is a man between 18 and 35 years old in good health and CMV-seronegative.

This chain uses TRBV5-1 with TRBJ1-6; TRBD1 is a possible D gene (5 bases). Germline V gives CDR1 SGHRS, CDR2 YFSETQ. V was shortened by 0 bases and J by 5 bases, with 9 bases between the two germline ends. The CDR3 loop spans 15 amino acids. CDR3 amino acids: CASSLGQPHNSPLHF. In nucleotides, the CDR3 is TGCGCCAGCAGCTTGGGACAGCCTCATAATTCACCCCTCCACTTT.

The chain recombines TRBV7-3 with TRBJ2-7, with 7 bases fitting TRBD2. Germline V gene data show CDR1 as SGHTA and CDR2 as FQGTGA. This CDR3 comprises 15 residues. V trimming: 5 bases; J trimming: 2 bases; junction bases outside the gene matches: 9. The DNA for the CDR3 is TGTGCCAGCAGCCCCCCACCGGGAGGAACCTACGAGCAGTACTTC. Amino acids: CASSPPPGGTYEQYF.

This clone has only one observation. The genes are TRBV6-1 and TRBJ2-3; possibly TRBD2 for D (6 bases). This CDR3 region has 16 residues. CDR1 and CDR2 (germline): MNHNS, SASEGT. V lost 1 base, J lost 2 bases, and 13 bases lay in between. CDR3 loop: CASSEGRGITTDTQYF. The CDR3 DNA reads as TGTGCCAGCAGTGAAGGGCGCGGGATTACCACAGATACGCAGTATTTT.

The V gene is TRBV11-2, the J gene TRBJ2-2; 10 bases map to TRBD2. The germline gives CDR1 SGHAT, CDR2 FQNNGV. The CDR3 contains 17 residues. Germline trimming cut 0 bases from V and 7 bases from J; bases unmatched to any gene: 8. This CDR3 reads CASSLDSLAGVGGELFF. In DNA form, the CDR3 reads TGTGCCAGCAGCTTAGACTCGCTAGCGGGAGTAGGCGGGGAGCTGTTTTTT. Looking up the rest from reference TRBV11-2 and TRBJ2-2 gives the full variable domain: EAGVAQSPRYKIIEKRQSVAFWCNPISGHATLYWYQQILGQGPKLLIQFQNNGVVDDSQLPKDRFSAERLKGVDSTLKIQPAKLEDSAVYLCASSLDSLAGVGGELFFGEGSRLTVL.

V is TRBV10-3 and J is TRBJ2-1; the match to TRBD2 covers 7 bases. The CDR3 is 13 amino acids. The germline CDR1 and CDR2 sequences are ENHRY and SYGVKD. The V segment lost 10 bases and the J segment 6 bases; nucleotides outside the gene matches: 9. The CDR3 spells CASRGGPSNEQFF. Here the CDR3 DNA reads TGTGCCAGCCGGGGAGGGCCTAGCAATGAGCAGTTCTTC.